These T cell receptor beta chains were read from a single sample in a study of blood T cell repertoires in COVID-19. Assay used: immunoSEQ multiplex PCR; TCRdb lists only in-frame clones, some missing. The sample records some 300,000 clones, almost 90% being singletons. What was sequenced was PBMCs or T cells enriched from blood (not recorded which). The receptor set was obtained from a woman between 18 and 29 years old with acute COVID-19. Both conserved end residues are part of each CDR3. The D gene is left open where the match is weak. A row's size may be missing; if present it is once, few, many or a size class.

d_call: NA; clone_size: NA; v_call: TRBV19; j_call: TRBJ1-1; cdr3_length: 14; cdr3_aa: CASNPGTLNTEAFF; cdr3_nt: TGTGCCAGTAACCCCGGGACATTGAACACTGAAGCTTTCTTT
d_call: TRBD1; clone_size: NA; v_call: TRBV2; j_call: TRBJ1-5; cdr3_length: 17; cdr3_aa: CASSGSQGALGNQPQHF; cdr3_nt: TGTGCCAGCAGTGGATCACAGGGGGCTCTTGGCAATCAGCCCCAGCATTTT
d_call: TRBD2; clone_size: NA; v_call: TRBV29-1; j_call: TRBJ2-1; cdr3_length: 13; cdr3_aa: CSVEASGGGQQFF; cdr3_nt: TGCAGCGTTGAGGCGAGCGGGGGAGGGCAGCAGTTCTTC
d_call: TRBD1; clone_size: NA; v_call: TRBV19; j_call: TRBJ1-1; cdr3_length: 15; cdr3_aa: CASSIDRTGKPEAFF; cdr3_nt: TGTGCCAGTAGTATAGACAGGACAGGGAAACCTGAAGCTTTCTTT
d_call: TRBD1; clone_size: NA; v_call: TRBV5-1; j_call: TRBJ1-6; cdr3_length: 15; cdr3_aa: CASSPGQPHNSPLHF; cdr3_nt: TGCGCCAGCAGCCCGGGACAGCCCCATAATTCACCCCTCCACTTT
d_call: NA; clone_size: few; v_call: TRBV7-9; j_call: TRBJ2-3; cdr3_length: 13; cdr3_aa: CASSGRVTDTQYF; cdr3_nt: TGTGCCAGCAGCGGCAGGGTCACAGATACGCAGTATTTT
d_call: NA; clone_size: once; v_call: TRBV5-6; j_call: TRBJ1-2; cdr3_length: 13; cdr3_aa: CASSLQRNYGYTF; cdr3_nt: TGTGCCAGCAGCTTACAAAGAAACTATGGCTACACCTTC
d_call: NA; clone_size: NA; v_call: TRBV20-1; j_call: TRBJ2-1; cdr3_length: 11; cdr3_aa: CSAPSGNEQFF; cdr3_nt: TGCAGTGCCCCCAGCGGGAATGAGCAGTTCTTC
d_call: TRBD1; clone_size: NA; v_call: TRBV7-2; j_call: TRBJ1-1; cdr3_length: 15; cdr3_aa: CASSSQGLMNTEAFF; cdr3_nt: TGTGCCAGCAGCTCACAGGGGCTGATGAACACTGAAGCTTTCTTT
d_call: NA; clone_size: NA; v_call: TRBV4-1; j_call: TRBJ1-2; cdr3_length: 13; cdr3_aa: CASSQELVGGYTF; cdr3_nt: TGCGCCAGCAGCCAAGAACTAGTTGGAGGCTACACCTTC
d_call: NA; clone_size: NA; v_call: TRBV4-1; j_call: TRBJ2-7; cdr3_length: 14; cdr3_aa: CASSQEDTLYEQYF; cdr3_nt: TGCGCCAGCAGCCAAGAGGACACACTCTACGAGCAGTACTTC
d_call: TRBD1; clone_size: NA; v_call: TRBV6-2/TRBV6-3; j_call: TRBJ1-4; cdr3_length: 18; cdr3_aa: CASSPPGQVIATNEKLFF; cdr3_nt: TGTGCCAGCAGTCCCCCGGGACAGGTAATTGCAACTAATGAAAAACTGTTTTTT
d_call: TRBD1; clone_size: NA; v_call: TRBV19; j_call: TRBJ1-2; cdr3_length: 13; cdr3_aa: CATWTGANYGYTF; cdr3_nt: TGTGCCACCTGGACAGGAGCTAACTATGGCTACACCTTC
d_call: TRBD1; clone_size: NA; v_call: TRBV7-8; j_call: TRBJ1-2; cdr3_length: 15; cdr3_aa: CASSLVGQGAGGYTF; cdr3_nt: TGTGCCAGCAGCTTAGTCGGACAGGGGGCGGGCGGCTACACCTTC
d_call: TRBD1; clone_size: NA; v_call: TRBV6-5; j_call: TRBJ1-4; cdr3_length: 14; cdr3_aa: CASSSGQHNEKLFF; cdr3_nt: TGTGCCAGCAGTTCGGGACAGCATAATGAAAAACTGTTTTTT
d_call: TRBD1; clone_size: NA; v_call: TRBV5-6; j_call: TRBJ2-5; cdr3_length: 13; cdr3_aa: CASRPQGSGTQYF; cdr3_nt: TGTGCCAGCAGGCCACAGGGGAGTGGGACCCAGTACTTC
d_call: NA; clone_size: NA; v_call: TRBV7-2; j_call: TRBJ1-5; cdr3_length: 15; cdr3_aa: CASSLGGFGNQPQHF; cdr3_nt: TGTGCCAGCAGCTTAGGAGGGTTTGGCAATCAGCCCCAGCATTTT
d_call: TRBD1; clone_size: NA; v_call: TRBV10-1; j_call: TRBJ2-2; cdr3_length: 15; cdr3_aa: CASSESTGLAGELFF; cdr3_nt: TGCGCCAGCAGTGAGTCGACAGGGTTGGCCGGGGAGCTGTTTTTT
d_call: TRBD1; clone_size: NA; v_call: TRBV28; j_call: TRBJ2-2; cdr3_length: 15; cdr3_aa: CASSPGSQGSGELFF; cdr3_nt: TGTGCCAGCAGCCCTGGCTCACAGGGGTCCGGGGAGCTGTTTTTT
d_call: NA; clone_size: once; v_call: TRBV27; j_call: TRBJ2-3; cdr3_length: 12; cdr3_aa: CASSPAVSAQYF; cdr3_nt: TGTGCCAGCAGTCCCGCCGTGAGTGCGCAGTATTTT
d_call: NA; clone_size: NA; v_call: TRBV5-1; j_call: TRBJ1-1; cdr3_length: 12; cdr3_aa: CASSSRTTEAFF; cdr3_nt: TGCGCCAGCAGCTCACGGACTACTGAAGCTTTCTTT
d_call: NA; clone_size: few; v_call: TRBV3-1/TRBV3-2; j_call: TRBJ1-6; cdr3_length: 14; cdr3_aa: CASSQNRRVPNLHF; cdr3_nt: TGTGCCAGCAGCCAAAACAGACGAGTTCCCAACCTCCACTTT
d_call: NA; clone_size: NA; v_call: TRBV28; j_call: TRBJ2-7; cdr3_length: 15; cdr3_aa: CASSLREKRSYEQYF; cdr3_nt: TGTGCCAGCAGTTTAAGGGAGAAGAGGTCCTACGAGCAGTACTTC
d_call: TRBD1; clone_size: NA; v_call: TRBV7-3; j_call: TRBJ1-5; cdr3_length: 13; cdr3_aa: CASSDRGGQPQHF; cdr3_nt: TGTGCCAGCAGTGACAGGGGAGGACAGCCCCAGCATTTT